The text below deals with one T cell receptor beta chain. Its cognate antigen is unknown. Generated by immunoSEQ multiplex PCR, the TCRdb table keeps only in-frame clones and is missing some. The profile shows tens of thousands of clones, around 85% of them singletons. These data belong to a study of early stage breast cancer tumors. The overall study: Of some 16 invasive breast tumors, about 12 were hormone receptor-positive, HER2-negative. Samples were sequenced at about 9.7-fold average coverage.

The CDR3 sequence is 14 residues long. V was clipped by 4 bases and J by 5 bases, with 14 bases between them. Germline CDR1 reads LNHDA; CDR2 reads SQIVND (reference sequence). Points from the study as a whole: Tumor and normal breast were distinguished via blood comparison in about 90% of the 16 patients. Unsorted bulk genomic DNA sequencing lacked pairing and functional marker data.

The TCR sequence derives from a person aged 55-75 years with breast cancer. The rearrangement joins TRBV19 to TRBJ1-1; no clear D gene. Sequenced sample: blood. The CDR3 is CASSNRPLRTEAFF. The CDR3 DNA reads as TGTGCCAGTAGTAATAGGCCCCTGAGAACTGAAGCTTTCTTT.